These 23 T cell receptor beta chains came from one sample sequenced in a study of T cell repertoires in cytomegalovirus infection. TCRdb called the reads again in MiXCR, with one record for every CDR3 protein. The sample consists of 400,000 to 550,000 distinct CDR3 sequences, about 11% of them appearing once. The sequenced sample was PBMCs. These receptors originate from a human donor in good health (CMV status not recorded). Some clones in this sample may be carry-over from other donors' samples.

This clonotype came up a few times. The chain combines TRBV4-1 with TRBJ2-1, with D maybe TRBD2 (5 bases). The germline V gene encodes CDR1 MGHRA and CDR2 YSYEKL. This CDR3 spans 16 amino acids. With 0 bases removed from V and 0 bases from J, the gap between germline ends came to 9 bases. The CDR3 sequence: CASSQDFRDSYNEQFF. CDR3 sequence (DNA): TGCGCCAGCAGCCAAGATTTCCGGGACTCCTACAATGAGCAGTTCTTC.

This clonotype was picked up many times. The rearrangement joins TRBV12-3 or TRBV12-4 to TRBJ1-5; 7 bases line up with TRBD1. The CDR3 covers 15 residues. Unmatched junction bases numbered 9, after V lost 5 bases and J lost 5 bases. The CDR3 nucleotides are TGTGCCAGCAGTCCCTCAGGGGGAACTGATCAGCCCCAGCATTTT. Protein product: CASSPSGGTDQPQHF.

This clonotype was detected ten times or more. This rearrangement joins TRBV5-1 to TRBJ2-7; 7 bases match TRBD1. Trimming at V came to 0 bases and at J to 5 bases, leaving 8 bases not matched to a gene. Germline assignment: CDR1 SGHRS and CDR2 YFSETQ. The CDR3 is 15 residues long. This chain's CDR3 is CASSLGTGDLDEQYF. CDR3 bases: TGCGCCAGCAGCTTGGGGACAGGTGACTTGGACGAGCAGTACTTC. Full variable domain (rest looked up from reference TRBV5-1 and TRBJ2-7): KAGVTQTPRYLIKTRGQQVTLSCSPISGHRSVSWYQQTPGQGLQFLFEYFSETQRNKGNFPGRFSGRQFSNSRSEMNVSTLELGDSALYLCASSLGTGDLDEQYFGPGTRLTVT.

This clonotype was counted ten times or more. The chain joins TRBV7-9 to TRBJ1-4; TRBD1 agrees at 10 bases. This CDR3 contains 16 residues. V lost 5 bases, J lost 3 bases, and 6 bases stayed unmatched. Germline V gene lookup returns CDR1 SEHNR and CDR2 FQNEAQ (reference sequence). CDR3 region: CASSVGTGDANEKLFF. The CDR3 DNA follows: TGTGCCAGCAGCGTCGGGACAGGGGATGCTAATGAAAAACTGTTTTTT.

This clonotype was found many times. This rearrangement joins TRBV9 to TRBJ2-7; D gene unclear. V was shortened by 0 bases and J by 0 bases, with 7 bases between the two germline ends. The V gene's germline CDR1 is SGDLS and CDR2 YYNGEE. CDR3 size: 14 residues. The CDR3 loop reads CASSVGDLSYEQYF. In DNA, the CDR3 is TGTGCCAGCAGCGTAGGTGACCTCTCCTACGAGCAGTACTTC.

This clonotype was seen at least ten times. The V and J genes are TRBV29-1 and TRBJ2-5; the D is unclear. The CDR3 has 12 amino acids. Per germline, CDR1 SQVTM and CDR2 ANQGSEA. V was trimmed by 7 bases and J by 2 bases, leaving 11 bases between them. The CDR3 DNA follows: TGCAGCGCTAGAGGAGCTCAAGAGACCCAGTACTTC. The encoded protein is CSARGAQETQYF.

Ten or more counts support this clonotype. This chain connects TRBV28 to TRBJ2-5; D remains unclear. This CDR3 has 12 amino acids. From germline, CDR1 is MDHEN and CDR2 SYDVKM. V lost 7 bases, J lost 9 bases, and 15 bases lay in between. Written as DNA, the CDR3 is TGTGCCAGCACGTCCGATTCTTTGTCCCAGTACTTC. The encoded protein is CASTSDSLSQYF.

Ten or more counts support this clonotype. The chain links TRBV10-3 to TRBJ1-5; TRBD1 matches 7 bases. CDR3 length: 13 amino acids. Trimming took 6 bases from V and 5 from J; bases not matched to a gene: 4. Per germline, CDR1 ENHRY and CDR2 SYGVKD. DNA of the CDR3: TGTGCCATCAGCAGTACAGGGGATCAGCCCCAGCATTTT. Translated, it gives CAISSTGDQPQHF.

This clonotype was found many times. Its ends do not fully match the called genes, so a read error is possible. This rearrangement joins TRBV20-1 to TRBJ1-4; no clear D. This CDR3 has 12 amino acids. Germline loops: CDR1 DFQATT, CDR2 SNEGSKA (reference sequence). The DNA of the CDR3 is TGTGCAGCCATCGGCCGTAATGAAAAACTGTTTTTT. Translated, it gives CAAIGRNEKLFF.

This clonotype appeared many times. The genes are TRBV19 and TRBJ2-2; 8 bases are a match to TRBD1. Germline V gene data show CDR1 as LNHDA and CDR2 as SQIVND (reference sequence). The J segment lost 0 bases and the V segment lost 5 bases, leaving 5 bases of the junction unmatched. The length of the CDR3 is 16 residues. This CDR3 reads CASSWTGLTNTGELFF. The CDR3 region has the DNA TGTGCCAGTAGTTGGACAGGGTTAACGAACACCGGGGAGCTGTTTTTT.

In this sample, this clonotype turned up a few times. CDR3 DNA sequence: TGTGCCAGTAGTATAGGGAACGCCGGAGGTTCATCCTATGGCTACACCTTC. It yields the protein CASSIGNAGGSSYGYTF. V is TRBV19 and J is TRBJ1-2; the D is unclear. The CDR3 is 17 residues long. Trimming cost V 1 base and J 4 bases, with 19 bases left between them. Germline V gives CDR1 LNHDA, CDR2 SQIVND (reference sequence).

On this clonotype: A much more abundant neighbour one base away suggests this may be a read error. The CDR3, as DNA: TGTGCCAGCAGGCCCCGATTCAGAAGCAATGGGCAGTTCTTC. It codes for CASRPRFRSNGQFF. The chain is built from TRBV6-2 or TRBV6-3 and TRBJ2-1; D gene uncertain. Germline CDR1 is MNHEY and CDR2 is SVGEGT. The CDR3 runs to 14 residues.

This clonotype was recorded at least ten times. The V and J genes are TRBV11-2 and TRBJ2-7; D is unresolved. CDR1 is SGHAT and CDR2 is FQNNGV in the germline V gene. The CDR3 has 15 amino acids. V was pared by 3 bases and J by 0 bases, with 12 bases between. The CDR3 protein is CASSFPVYRSYEQYF. CDR3 bases: TGTGCCAGCAGCTTTCCTGTATACCGCTCCTACGAGCAGTACTTC.

This chain joins TRBV12-3 or TRBV12-4 and TRBJ1-5, with TRBD1 as a possible D gene (5 bases). There are 14 residues in the CDR3. Trimming left V 4 bases short and J 7 bases short, with 14 bases between. Here the CDR3 reads CASSSYVRDQPQHF. CDR3 nucleotide sequence: TGTGCCAGCAGTTCTTATGTCAGGGACCAGCCCCAGCATTTT.

This chain connects TRBV12-3 or TRBV12-4 to TRBJ2-7; weak D call: TRBD2 (6 bases). The CDR3 runs to 15 residues. The V and J ends lost 2 bases and 6 bases respectively, with 17 bases between them. CDR3 in amino acids: CASSLRGMGGGEQYF. In DNA form, the CDR3 reads TGTGCCAGCAGTTTACGGGGGATGGGTGGAGGCGAGCAGTACTTC.

This clonotype was recorded a few times. The chain is built from TRBV6-5 and TRBJ2-7; TRBD2 is a possible D gene (6 bases). This CDR3 is 15 amino acids long. Trimming took off 5 bases at V and 0 bases at J, with 14 bases between the two ends. Germline V lookup: CDR1 MNHEY, CDR2 SVGAGI. The CDR3 spells CASSLRASDSYEQYF. The DNA of the CDR3 is TGTGCCAGCAGTCTTAGGGCTAGCGACTCCTACGAGCAGTACTTC.

Only one count was recorded for this clonotype. The chain uses TRBV7-3 and TRBJ1-6; 8 bases map to TRBD1. CDR3 length equals 15 residues. V dropped 0 bases and J dropped 10; count of bases not matched to a gene: 5. In germline, CDR1 is SGHTA, CDR2 FQGTGA. The CDR3 DNA follows: TGTGCCAGCAGCTTAACCGGACAGGGAAGATCACCCCTCCACTTT. It codes for CASSLTGQGRSPLHF.

This clonotype was observed a handful of times. The gene calls are TRBV7-9 and TRBJ2-1, with TRBD2 matching over 11 bases. CDR3 length: 18 amino acids. V lost 5 bases to trimming and J lost 5 bases; unmatched junction nucleotides: 14. Germline V gives CDR1 SEHNR, CDR2 FQNEAQ (reference sequence). The CDR3 region has the DNA TGTGCCAGCAGCCCCCGAGGGCTAGCGGGAGGCCCTAACAATGAGCAGTTCTTC. Its translation: CASSPRGLAGGPNNEQFF.

This clonotype was observed at least ten times. The rearrangement links TRBV7-8 to TRBJ2-1, with 9 bases aligning to TRBD2. The V gene's germline CDR1 is SGHVS and CDR2 FQNEAQ. With V trimmed by 0 bases and J by 7 bases, 4 bases remained unmatched. The CDR3 consists of 15 residues. The CDR3 bases are TGTGCCAGCAGCTTAGCTAGCGGGAGACCTAATGAGCAGTTCTTC. Amino acid sequence: CASSLASGRPNEQFF.

This clonotype appeared a few times. The genes are TRBV2 and TRBJ2-7; no definite D call. The V end lost 7 bases, the J end lost 7 bases, and 17 bases lay between the germline ends. The CDR3 runs 13 residues. Germline V lookup: CDR1 SNHLY, CDR2 FYNNEI. This chain's CDR3 is CASNQEMPGEQYF. In DNA, the CDR3 is TGTGCCAGCAACCAAGAGATGCCCGGGGAGCAGTACTTC.

This clonotype was observed at least ten times. The V call is TRBV7-9, the J call TRBJ1-2; no clear D gene. The V and J ends lost 1 base and 7 bases respectively, with 13 bases between them. The CDR3 loop spans 14 amino acids. The V gene's germline CDR1 is SEHNR and CDR2 FQNEAQ (reference sequence). The CDR3 nucleotides read TGTGCCAGCAGCTTAGATCCAGTAGACGCTGGCTACACCTTC. This sequence encodes CASSLDPVDAGYTF.

This clonotype was seen at least ten times. V gene TRBV7-8 combines with J gene TRBJ2-4; 8 bases line up with TRBD1. The CDR3 sequence is 17 residues long. The V gene's germline CDR1 is SGHVS and CDR2 FQNEAQ. V shed 2 bases and J 0 bases; nucleotides not matched to a gene: 6. The CDR3 DNA is TGTGCCAGCAGCTTAAAACAGGGGGAGAAAGCCAAAAACATTCAGTACTTC. Protein product: CASSLKQGEKAKNIQYF.

This clonotype was seen at least ten times. This chain links TRBV7-9 with TRBJ2-2, with D unresolved. The germline V gene encodes CDR1 SEHNR and CDR2 FQNEAQ (reference sequence). The V end lost 1 base, the J end lost 6 bases, and 9 bases lay between the germline ends. The CDR3 loop spans 14 amino acids. The CDR3 DNA is TGTGCCAGCAGCTTAGTCAGTAAAGCCGGGGAGCTGTTTTTT. It codes for CASSLVSKAGELFF. The complete variable domain, with remaining parts taken from reference TRBV7-9 and TRBJ2-2, reads DTGVSQNPRHKITKRGQNVTFRCDPISEHNRLYWYRQTLGQGPEFLTYFQNEAQLEKSRLLSDRFSAERPKGSFSTLEIQRTEQGDSAMYLCASSLVSKAGELFFGEGSRLTVL.